The sequence of this T cell receptor (beta chain) was determined in a study of cytomegalovirus exposure and HLA in healthy donors. Libraries were prepared by immunoSEQ multiplex PCR; TCRdb keeps only in-frame clonotypes and omits some of them. The sample has 150,000 to 200,000 clones; 65% to 90% are singletons. The specimen sequenced was PBMCs. The TCR comes from a woman aged 30 to 39 in good health and CMV-seropositive.

The CDR3 protein is CASSEVGPTDTQYF. CDR3 nucleotides: TGTGCCAGCAGTGAAGTGGGGCCCACAGATACGCAGTATTTT. V is TRBV2 and J is TRBJ2-3; maybe TRBD1 (5 bases). The V end was cut by 1 base, the J end by 2 bases, with 7 bases between. CDR1 is SNHLY and CDR2 is FYNNEI in the germline V gene. There are 14 residues in the CDR3. Variable domain in full (rest from reference TRBV2 and TRBJ2-3): EPEVTQTPSHQVTQMGQEVILRCVPISNHLYFYWYRQILGQKVEFLVSFYNNEISEKSEIFDDQFSVERPDGSNFTLKIRSTKLEDSAMYFCASSEVGPTDTQYFGPGTRLTVL.